The sequence of this T cell receptor (beta chain) was determined in a study of blood T cell repertoires in COVID-19. Losses at the gene ends were 5 bases for V and 4 bases for J; bases not matched to a gene: 14. This CDR3 is built from 18 residues. From germline, CDR1 is SGHDN and CDR2 FVKESK. Generated by immunoSEQ multiplex PCR, the TCRdb table keeps only in-frame clones and is missing some. Here the sample spans over 85,000 clones, nearly 90% being singletons. The clonotype was recovered from a human donor in a cohort sampled during active COVID-19. Sequencing was performed on peripheral blood. The J gene is TRBJ2-1, the V gene TRBV14; 10 bases align to TRBD2. The CDR3 here is CASSTRSLAGAKYNEQFF. In DNA form, the CDR3 reads TGTGCCAGCAGCACCAGGTCCCTAGCGGGGGCCAAATACAATGAGCAGTTCTTC.